This T cell receptor (beta chain) was documented in a study of blood T cell repertoires in COVID-19. Study context: Some COVID-19 samples were acute and others convalescent; all came from the United States, Italy and Spain. Sources were T cells, B-cell-depleted T cells, or PBMCs; the material itself was cDNA or gDNA.

In the original analysis: Amplification with reference gene primers provided the estimates of nucleated cell counts. Clones were read by immunoSEQ multiplex PCR, and TCRdb kept only the in-frame ones, dropping some. The V and J calls and clone size are taken from that table; D and trimming were inferred from the DNA. This sample carries a few hundred thousand clones, around 80% of them seen once, and the ten largest clones take approximately 3.5%. The CDR3 runs 14 residues. Between the trimmed V and J ends, which lost 7 bases and 6 bases, there was a span of 17 bases. Germline loops: CDR1 LGHNT, CDR2 FRNRAP.

The sequenced sample was peripheral blood. The V call is TRBV12-5, the J call TRBJ2-3; tentatively, D is TRBD2 (5 bases). The clonotype was recovered from a woman aged 18-29 years with acute or convalescent COVID-19. The CDR3 here is CASAPLGSPDTQYF. CDR3 sequence (DNA): TGTGCTAGTGCCCCACTAGGATCACCGGATACGCAGTATTTT. Looking up the rest from reference TRBV12-5 and TRBJ2-3 gives the full variable domain: DARVTQTPRHKVTEMGQEVTMRCQPILGHNTVFWYRQTMMQGLELLAYFRNRAPLDDSGMPKDRFSAEMPDATLATLKIQPSEPRDSAVYFCASAPLGSPDTQYFGPGTRLTVL.